Given below is one T cell receptor (beta chain) in context. The antigen remains undetermined. Method: immunoSEQ multiplex PCR; TCRdb's copy keeps in-frame clones and lacks some. In the table there are over 90,000 clones, 90% to 95% of which are singletons. V was cut by 7 bases and J by 3 bases, with 12 bases left in between. CDR1 is MDHEN, CDR2 SYDVKM, per germline. The CDR3 sequence is 13 residues long. This record belongs to a study of T cell responses to AZD1222 COVID-19 vaccine. Looking at the study overall: Second-dose intervals near 4 or 12 weeks were combined. Study findings and constraints: Spike was spanned by vaccine-associated CD4 TCRs, with dominance at 160-218 and 743-854. Baseline antibody screening turned up just six seropositive AZD1222 recipients. Regions left unmutated in variants are reportedly the target of nearly half of spike-specific TCRs.

The sequenced sample was peripheral blood, obtained on day 0 of AZD1222 vaccination. V usage is TRBV28 and J usage is TRBJ1-1, with unresolved D. This TCR was recovered from an adult in good health. The CDR3 here is CASIRWQDTEAFF. The CDR3 DNA sequence: TGTGCCAGCATTCGTTGGCAAGACACTGAAGCTTTCTTT. Complete variable domain (other parts from reference TRBV28 and TRBJ1-1): DVKVTQSSRYLVKRTGEKVFLECVQDMDHENMFWYRQDPGLGLRLIYFSYDVKMKEKGDIPEGYSVSREKKERFSLILESASTNQTSMYLCASIRWQDTEAFFGQGTRLTVV.